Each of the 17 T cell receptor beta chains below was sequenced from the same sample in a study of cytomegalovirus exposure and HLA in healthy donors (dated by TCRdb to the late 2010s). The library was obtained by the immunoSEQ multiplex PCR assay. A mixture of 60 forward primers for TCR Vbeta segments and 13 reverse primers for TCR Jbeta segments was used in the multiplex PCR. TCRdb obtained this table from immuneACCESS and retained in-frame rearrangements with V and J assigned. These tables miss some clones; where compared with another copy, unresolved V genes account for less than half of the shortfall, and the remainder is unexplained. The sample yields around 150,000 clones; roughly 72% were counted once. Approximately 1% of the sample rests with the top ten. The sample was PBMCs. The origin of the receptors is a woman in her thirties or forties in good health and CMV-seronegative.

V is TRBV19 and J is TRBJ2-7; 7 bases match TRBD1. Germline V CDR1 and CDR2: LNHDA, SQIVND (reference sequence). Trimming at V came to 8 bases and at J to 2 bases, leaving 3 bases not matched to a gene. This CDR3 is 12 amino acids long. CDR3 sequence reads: CASGTEAYEQYF. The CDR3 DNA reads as TGTGCCAGTGGGACAGAGGCCTACGAGCAGTACTTC.

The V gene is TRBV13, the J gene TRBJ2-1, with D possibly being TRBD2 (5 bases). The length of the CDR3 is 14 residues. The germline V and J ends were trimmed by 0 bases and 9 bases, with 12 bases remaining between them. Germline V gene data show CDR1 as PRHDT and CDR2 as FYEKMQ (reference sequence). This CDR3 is CASSLGGMAGEQFF. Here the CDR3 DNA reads TGTGCCAGCAGCTTAGGCGGGATGGCGGGTGAGCAGTTCTTC.

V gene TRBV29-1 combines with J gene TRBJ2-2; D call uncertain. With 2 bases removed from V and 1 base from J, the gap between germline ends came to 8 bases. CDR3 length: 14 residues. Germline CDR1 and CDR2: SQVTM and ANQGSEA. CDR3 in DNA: TGCAGCGTTGAACCCCAGGAGAACACCGGGGAGCTGTTTTTT. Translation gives CSVEPQENTGELFF.

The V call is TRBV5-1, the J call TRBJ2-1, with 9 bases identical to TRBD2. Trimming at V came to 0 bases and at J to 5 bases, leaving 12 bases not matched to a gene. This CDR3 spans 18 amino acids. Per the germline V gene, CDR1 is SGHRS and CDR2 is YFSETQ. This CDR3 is CASSLGGLAFTRHNEQFF. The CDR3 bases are TGCGCCAGCAGCTTGGGGGGACTAGCCTTTACTCGCCACAATGAGCAGTTCTTC.

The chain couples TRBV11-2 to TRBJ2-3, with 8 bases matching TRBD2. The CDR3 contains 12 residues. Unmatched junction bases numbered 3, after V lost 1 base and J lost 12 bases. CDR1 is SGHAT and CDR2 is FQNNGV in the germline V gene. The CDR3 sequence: CASSLAGGPQYF. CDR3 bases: TGTGCCAGCAGCTTAGCGGGAGGGCCCCAGTATTTT. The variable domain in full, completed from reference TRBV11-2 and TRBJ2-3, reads EAGVAQSPRYKIIEKRQSVAFWCNPISGHATLYWYQQILGQGPKLLIQFQNNGVVDDSQLPKDRFSAERLKGVDSTLKIQPAKLEDSAVYLCASSLAGGPQYFGPGTRLTVL.

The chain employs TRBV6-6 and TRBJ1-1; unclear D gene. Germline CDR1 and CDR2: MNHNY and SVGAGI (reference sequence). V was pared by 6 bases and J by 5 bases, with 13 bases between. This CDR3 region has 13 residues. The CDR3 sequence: CASRDVLGTEAFF. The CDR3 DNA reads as TGTGCCAGCAGGGATGTACTCGGGACTGAAGCTTTCTTT.

CDR3: CASSGGTSYHEQFF. The CDR3 DNA reads as TGTGCCAGCAGCGGCGGGACTAGCTATCATGAGCAGTTCTTC. The chain is built from TRBV9 and TRBJ2-1; 9 positions agree with TRBD2. The CDR3 runs to 14 residues. The germline gives CDR1 SGDLS, CDR2 YYNGEE. Unmatched junction bases numbered 6, after V lost 3 bases and J lost 8 bases.

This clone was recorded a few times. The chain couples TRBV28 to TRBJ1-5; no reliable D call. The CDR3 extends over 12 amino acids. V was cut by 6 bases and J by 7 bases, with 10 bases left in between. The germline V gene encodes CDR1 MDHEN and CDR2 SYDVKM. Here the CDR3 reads CASRPTNQPQHF. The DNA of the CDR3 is TGTGCCAGCAGGCCGACAAACCAGCCCCAGCATTTT.

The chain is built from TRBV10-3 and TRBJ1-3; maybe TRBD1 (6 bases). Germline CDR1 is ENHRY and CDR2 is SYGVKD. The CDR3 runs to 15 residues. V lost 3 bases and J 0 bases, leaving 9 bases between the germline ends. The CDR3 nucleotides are TGTGCCATCAGTGACAGGGGATACTCTGGAAACACCATATATTTT. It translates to CAISDRGYSGNTIYF.

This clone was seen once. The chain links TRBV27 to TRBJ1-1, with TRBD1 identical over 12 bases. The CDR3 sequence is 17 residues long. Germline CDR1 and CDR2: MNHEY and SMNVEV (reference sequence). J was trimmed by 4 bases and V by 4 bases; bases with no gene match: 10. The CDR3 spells CASSSAGTGGWGTEAFF. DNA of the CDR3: TGTGCCAGCAGTTCGGCCGGGACAGGGGGCTGGGGCACTGAAGCTTTCTTT.

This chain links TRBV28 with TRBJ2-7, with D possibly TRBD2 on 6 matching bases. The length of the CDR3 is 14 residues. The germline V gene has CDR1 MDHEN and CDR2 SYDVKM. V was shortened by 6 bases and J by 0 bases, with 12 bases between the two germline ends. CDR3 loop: CASSGDSISYEQYF. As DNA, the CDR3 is TGTGCCAGCAGCGGGGACTCCATCTCCTACGAGCAGTACTTC.

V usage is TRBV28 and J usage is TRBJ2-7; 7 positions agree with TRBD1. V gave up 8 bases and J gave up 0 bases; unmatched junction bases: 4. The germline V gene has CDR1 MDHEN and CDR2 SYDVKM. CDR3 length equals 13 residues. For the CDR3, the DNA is TGTGCCAGCCAGACAGGGACCTCCTACGAGCAGTACTTC. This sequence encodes CASQTGTSYEQYF.

The CDR3 DNA reads TGTGCCAGCAGTTCCCAGGGAAGTGAGCAGTTCTTC. Translated: CASSSQGSEQFF. The gene calls are TRBV27 and TRBJ2-1; maybe TRBD1 (5 bases). V was clipped by 4 bases and J by 9 bases, with 10 bases between them. In germline, CDR1 is MNHEY, CDR2 SMNVEV (reference sequence). The CDR3 covers 12 residues.

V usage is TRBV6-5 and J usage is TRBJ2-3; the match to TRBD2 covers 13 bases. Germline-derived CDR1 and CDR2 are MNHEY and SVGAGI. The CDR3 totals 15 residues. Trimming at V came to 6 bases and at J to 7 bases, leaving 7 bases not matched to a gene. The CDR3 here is CASSLGTSGIHTQYF. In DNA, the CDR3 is TGTGCCAGCAGCCTAGGGACTAGCGGGATTCATACGCAGTATTTT.

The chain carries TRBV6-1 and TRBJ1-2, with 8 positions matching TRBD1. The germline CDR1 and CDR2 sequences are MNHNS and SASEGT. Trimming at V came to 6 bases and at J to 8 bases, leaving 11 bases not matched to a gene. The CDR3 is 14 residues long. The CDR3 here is CASSTPGQVEGYTF. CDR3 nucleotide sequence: TGTGCCAGCAGCACCCCGGGACAGGTGGAGGGCTACACCTTC.

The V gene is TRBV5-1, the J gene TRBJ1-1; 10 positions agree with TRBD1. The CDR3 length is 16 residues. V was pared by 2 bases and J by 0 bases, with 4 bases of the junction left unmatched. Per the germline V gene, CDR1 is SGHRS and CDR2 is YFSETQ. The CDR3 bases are TGCGCCAGCAGCTTATTGACAGGGGGCCTGAACACTGAAGCTTTCTTT. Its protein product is CASSLLTGGLNTEAFF.

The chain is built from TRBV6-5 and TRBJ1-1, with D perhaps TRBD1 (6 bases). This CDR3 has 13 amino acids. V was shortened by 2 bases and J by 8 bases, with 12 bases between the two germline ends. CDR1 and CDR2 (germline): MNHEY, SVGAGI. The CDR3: CASSYLLQGEAFF. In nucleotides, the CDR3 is TGTGCCAGCAGTTACCTATTACAGGGAGAAGCTTTCTTT.